The next 32 T cell receptor beta chains were all read from a single sample in a study of blood T cell repertoires in COVID-19. The assay was immunoSEQ multiplex PCR, and TCRdb's table has in-frame clones only and misses some. The top ten clones hold 8% to 11% of a sample with about 38,000 clones, approximately 74% of them seen once. The specimen sequenced was peripheral blood. The receptors derive from a man in his 70s with COVID-19, enrolled during active disease.

The gene calls are TRBV11-2 and TRBJ1-6; D is unclear. The CDR3 has 12 residues. V shed 1 base and J shed 9 bases, with 4 bases lying between them. The germline V gene encodes CDR1 SGHAT and CDR2 FQNNGV. The CDR3 DNA follows: TGTGCCAGCAGCTTAGGAGGTTCACCCCTCCACTTT. Residues: CASSLGGSPLHF. Full variable domain (outside the CDR3, taken from reference TRBV11-2 and TRBJ1-6): EAGVAQSPRYKIIEKRQSVAFWCNPISGHATLYWYQQILGQGPKLLIQFQNNGVVDDSQLPKDRFSAERLKGVDSTLKIQPAKLEDSAVYLCASSLGGSPLHFGNGTRLTVT.

The genes are TRBV10-2 and TRBJ2-7, with 8 bases aligning to TRBD2. J was trimmed by 3 bases and V by 3 bases; bases with no gene match: 7. Germline-derived CDR1 and CDR2 are WSHSY and SAAADI. The CDR3 is made up of 15 amino acids. The CDR3 nucleotides are TGCGCCAGCAGTGACAATCTAGCGGGTCGCTACGAGCAGTACTTC. Translation: CASSDNLAGRYEQYF.

This clone has only a few counts. The gene calls are TRBV11-2 and TRBJ1-4; TRBD1 might be the D (6 bases). The CDR3 loop spans 14 amino acids. Trimming left V 6 bases short and J 2 bases short, with 10 bases between. Germline V gene sequence: CDR1 SGHAT, CDR2 FQNNGV. The CDR3 region has the DNA TGTGCCAGCAGGAGGGGGTTCACTAATGAAAAACTGTTTTTT. Translation gives CASRRGFTNEKLFF.

V is TRBV30 and J is TRBJ1-2; the match to TRBD1 covers 9 bases. The CDR3 has 14 residues. Germline CDR1 and CDR2: GTSNPN and SVGIG (reference sequence). The ends lost 3 bases at V and 4 bases at J; junction bases unmatched: 6. CDR3 residues: CAWRRTGAGYGYTF. The CDR3 DNA sequence: TGTGCCTGGAGGAGGACAGGGGCGGGCTATGGCTACACCTTC.

The J gene is TRBJ1-2, the V gene TRBV7-2; D may be TRBD1 (6 bases). V lost 5 bases, J lost 0 bases, and 22 bases lay in between. The CDR3 has 18 amino acids. Germline CDR1 reads SGHTA; CDR2 reads FQGNSA. Here the CDR3 DNA reads TGTGCCAGCAGCATAGACTCCAATATCAGGACAGCTAACTATGGCTACACCTTC. Protein sequence: CASSIDSNIRTANYGYTF.

V usage is TRBV28 and J usage is TRBJ2-7, with 7 bases that match TRBD1. CDR1 and CDR2 from the germline V gene are MDHEN and SYDVKM. V shed 6 bases and J 3 bases; nucleotides not matched to a gene: 8. This CDR3 spans 14 amino acids. The CDR3 DNA follows: TGTGCCAGCAGAGCAGAGACAGGGAACTACGAGCAGTACTTC. Its translation: CASRAETGNYEQYF.

This chain links TRBV5-1 with TRBJ2-7; D is undetermined. The CDR3 runs 12 residues. Deletions cut 4 bases from V and 1 base from J, with 6 bases between. Germline V CDR1 and CDR2: SGHRS, YFSETQ. The CDR3 here is CASSGASYEQYF. CDR3 DNA: TGCGCCAGCAGCGGAGCATCCTACGAGCAGTACTTC. The full variable domain, its missing parts supplied by reference TRBV5-1 and TRBJ2-7, is KAGVTQTPRYLIKTRGQQVTLSCSPISGHRSVSWYQQTPGQGLQFLFEYFSETQRNKGNFPGRFSGRQFSNSRSEMNVSTLELGDSALYLCASSGASYEQYFGPGTRLTVT.

Comment on this clone: Other DNA sequences in this sample translate to the same CDR3. The chain uses TRBV5-4 and TRBJ1-2; D not certain. Germline lookup yields CDR1 SGHNT and CDR2 YYREEE (reference sequence). The CDR3 sequence is 13 residues long. The V end lost 0 bases, the J end lost 3 bases, and 6 bases lay between the germline ends. The DNA for the CDR3 is TGTGCCAGCAGCTTGGGGCAGGACTATGGCTACACCTTC. Amino acid sequence: CASSLGQDYGYTF. Variable domain in full (rest from reference TRBV5-4 and TRBJ1-2): ETGVTQSPTHLIKTRGQQVTLRCSSQSGHNTVSWYQQALGQGPQFIFQYYREEENGRGNFPPRFSGLQFPNYSSELNVNALELDDSALYLCASSLGQDYGYTFGSGTRLTVV.

This sequence joins TRBV6-7 and TRBJ2-5, with 7 bases identical to TRBD2. TRBV6-7 is identified as an open reading frame with a role that is uncertain. After removal of 5 bases from V and 4 bases from J, the junction contained 4 bases not matched to a gene. The CDR3 is 13 amino acids. The CDR3 DNA sequence: TGTGCCAGCAGTCGGGAGGTCGGAGAGACCCAGTACTTC. Protein product: CASSREVGETQYF.

This clone was counted between two and nine times. This chain uses TRBV19 with TRBJ1-5; 8 bases agree with TRBD1. V trimming: 5 bases; J trimming: 4 bases; junction bases outside the gene matches: 7. In germline, CDR1 is LNHDA, CDR2 SQIVND (reference sequence). This CDR3 has 15 residues. The CDR3, as DNA: TGTGCCAGTAGTCCTGACAGGGGCCGAAATCAGCCCCAGCATTTT. It codes for CASSPDRGRNQPQHF. Variable domain in full (rest from reference TRBV19 and TRBJ1-5): DGGITQSPKYLFRKEGQNVTLSCEQNLNHDAMYWYRQDPGQGLRLIYYSQIVNDFQKGDIAEGYSVSREKKESFPLTVTSAQKNPTAFYLCASSPDRGRNQPQHFGDGTRLSIL.

The genes are TRBV6-6 and TRBJ1-1; D is ambiguous. V was clipped by 2 bases and J by 4 bases, with 5 bases between them. The V gene's germline CDR1 is MNHNY and CDR2 SVGAGI (reference sequence). The CDR3 contains 12 residues. As DNA, the CDR3 is TGTGCCAGCAGTTACGGTAGCACTGAAGCTTTCTTT. This sequence encodes CASSYGSTEAFF.

The rearrangement joins TRBV19 to TRBJ2-1, with D maybe TRBD1 (5 bases). This CDR3 region has 14 residues. Germline-derived CDR1 and CDR2 are LNHDA and SQIVND (reference sequence). V dropped 3 bases and J dropped 6 bases, with 12 bases sitting between them. The CDR3 protein is CASSIRQGFNEQFF. Written as DNA, the CDR3 is TGTGCCAGTAGTATCCGCCAGGGCTTCAATGAGCAGTTCTTC.

This clone is medium-sized within its sample. The gene calls are TRBV4-1 and TRBJ2-1; the match to TRBD2 covers 13 bases. This CDR3 region has 18 residues. V was pared by 1 base and J by 7 bases, with 10 bases of the junction left unmatched. The germline CDR1 and CDR2 sequences are MGHRA and YSYEKL. The chain's CDR3 is CASSQGSRGLAGLNEQFF. The CDR3 DNA reads as TGCGCCAGCAGCCAAGGGTCCAGGGGACTAGCGGGGCTAAATGAGCAGTTCTTC.

V and J are TRBV18 and TRBJ1-2, with TRBD1 matching 7 bases. CDR3 size: 15 residues. The V gene's germline CDR1 is KGHSH and CDR2 LQKENI. V gave up 6 bases and J gave up 1 base; unmatched junction bases: 8. Here the CDR3 DNA reads TGTGCCAGCTCGCTCCGGGACAGCAGTAACTATGGCTACACCTTC. Translation: CASSLRDSSNYGYTF.

CDR3 in amino acids: CASRGLGEKLFF. The CDR3 DNA reads as TGTGCCAGCAGGGGCCTTGGGGAAAAACTGTTTTTT. The chain links TRBV12-3 or TRBV12-4 to TRBJ1-4; D call uncertain. There are 12 residues in the CDR3. V was pared by 6 bases and J by 8 bases, with 10 bases between.

The chain combines TRBV4-1 with TRBJ2-3; no reliable D call. There are 15 residues in the CDR3. The V gene's germline CDR1 is MGHRA and CDR2 YSYEKL. The germline V and J ends were trimmed by 0 bases and 0 bases, with 7 bases remaining between them. The CDR3 DNA reads TGCGCCAGCAGCCAAGAGCGTACCAGCACAGATACGCAGTATTTT. Translated, it gives CASSQERTSTDTQYF.

The chain combines TRBV19 with TRBJ1-5, with a weak D call TRBD1 (5 bases). This CDR3 has 15 amino acids. CDR1 is LNHDA, CDR2 SQIVND, per germline (reference sequence). V gave up 3 bases and J gave up 0 bases, with 9 bases separating them. The CDR3 DNA sequence: TGTGCCAGTAGTATCGGACATAGTAGCAATCAGCCCCAGCATTTT. It is translated as CASSIGHSSNQPQHF.

V gene TRBV6-2 or TRBV6-3 combines with J gene TRBJ1-3, with D unclear. Germline CDR1 reads MNHEY; CDR2 reads SVGEGT. Trimming cost V 1 base and J 0 bases, with 10 bases left between them. This CDR3 contains 16 residues. CDR3 loop: CASSYYDTRSGNTIYF. CDR3 sequence (DNA): TGTGCCAGCAGTTACTACGACACCCGCTCTGGAAACACCATATATTTT.

The gene calls are TRBV7-9 and TRBJ1-3, with no clear D. With 5 bases removed from V and 6 bases from J, the gap between germline ends came to 11 bases. The germline CDR1 and CDR2 sequences are SEHNR and FQNEAQ (reference sequence). The CDR3 is made up of 13 amino acids. In DNA, the CDR3 is TGTGCCAGCAGCCTGGATAGCGTAAACACCATATATTTT. This encodes CASSLDSVNTIYF.

The sample holds a few counts of this clone. The chain couples TRBV7-8 to TRBJ1-4, with D possibly being TRBD1 (5 bases). The CDR3 spans 14 residues. Germline V lookup: CDR1 SGHVS, CDR2 FQNEAQ. Trimming stripped 5 bases from V and 7 bases from J, with 14 bases between. The CDR3 is CASSPQDRGEKLFF. CDR3 bases: TGTGCCAGCAGCCCGCAGGATAGGGGTGAAAAACTGTTTTTT.

The V and J genes are TRBV6-5 and TRBJ1-2; 7 bases agree with TRBD1. The CDR3 runs to 15 residues. The V gene's germline CDR1 is MNHEY and CDR2 SVGAGI. Trimming at V came to 2 bases and at J to 3 bases, leaving 6 bases not matched to a gene. DNA of the CDR3: TGTGCCAGCAGTTACCGGGGACAGCGTCACTATGGCTACACCTTC. Its translation: CASSYRGQRHYGYTF.

The gene calls are TRBV19 and TRBJ2-3; tentative D call: TRBD2 (6 bases). V was shortened by 4 bases and J by 3 bases, with 14 bases between the two germline ends. Per the germline V gene, CDR1 is LNHDA and CDR2 is SQIVND (reference sequence). This CDR3 region has 15 residues. In DNA, the CDR3 is TGTGCCAGTAGTACCAGACTAGGATTTACAGATACGCAGTATTTT. Translated, it gives CASSTRLGFTDTQYF.

This chain links TRBV20-1 with TRBJ2-1, with 10 bases matching TRBD1. The CDR3 covers 15 residues. V trimming: 3 bases; J trimming: 5 bases; junction bases outside the gene matches: 7. Looked up from germline, CDR1 is DFQATT and CDR2 is SNEGSKA (reference sequence). The DNA of the CDR3 is TGCAGTGCTAGTAAGTTGGGACAGGGGCACAATGAGCAGTTCTTC. Encoded protein: CSASKLGQGHNEQFF.

This sequence joins TRBV27 and TRBJ2-7, with a possible D match to TRBD2 (5 bases). In germline, CDR1 is MNHEY, CDR2 SMNVEV (reference sequence). CDR3 length: 16 residues. Trimming pared 5 bases from V and 2 bases from J, leaving 19 bases between. The CDR3: CASSPHRRGRTYEQYF. The CDR3 nucleotides read TGTGCCAGCAGTCCCCACCGTAGAGGGCGTACCTACGAGCAGTACTTC.

V usage is TRBV18 and J usage is TRBJ1-3, with a tentative D call TRBD1 (5 bases). V gave up 2 bases and J gave up 4 bases, with 12 bases separating them. Germline V gives CDR1 KGHSH, CDR2 LQKENI. This CDR3 spans 15 amino acids. CDR3 bases: TGTGCCAGCTCACCAGGCAGGGACTTCGGAAACACCATATATTTT. It yields the protein CASSPGRDFGNTIYF.

This clone was seen a handful of times. The chain joins TRBV18 to TRBJ2-4; perhaps TRBD2 as D (6 bases). Germline V gene sequence: CDR1 KGHSH, CDR2 LQKENI. V was clipped by 3 bases and J by 3 bases, with 12 bases between them. This CDR3 comprises 15 residues. CDR3 protein: CASSPGTLGKNIQYF. The CDR3 DNA sequence: TGTGCCAGCTCACCTGGGACTCTGGGCAAAAACATTCAGTACTTC.

CDR3 amino acids: CASSLDPGGTEAFF. Here the CDR3 DNA reads TGCGCCAGCAGCTTGGACCCAGGGGGGACTGAAGCTTTCTTT. This sequence joins TRBV5-1 and TRBJ1-1; 7 bases line up with TRBD1. Trimming cost V 0 bases and J 5 bases; bases outside gene matches: 4. Germline loops: CDR1 SGHRS, CDR2 YFSETQ. The CDR3 spans 14 residues. Variable domain in full (rest from reference TRBV5-1 and TRBJ1-1): KAGVTQTPRYLIKTRGQQVTLSCSPISGHRSVSWYQQTPGQGLQFLFEYFSETQRNKGNFPGRFSGRQFSNSRSEMNVSTLELGDSALYLCASSLDPGGTEAFFGQGTRLTVV.

In its sample, this clone was seen a few times. The V and J genes are TRBV11-2 and TRBJ1-3; TRBD1 is a possible D gene (6 bases). The V and J ends lost 5 bases and 7 bases respectively, with 18 bases between them. The germline gives CDR1 SGHAT, CDR2 FQNNGV. The CDR3 spans 15 residues. The CDR3: CASSPTDRRSNTIYF. As DNA, the CDR3 is TGTGCCAGCAGCCCGACCGACAGGCGAAGTAACACCATATATTTT.

V usage is TRBV5-5 and J usage is TRBJ2-7, with 7 bases fitting TRBD1. There are 15 residues in the CDR3. V dropped 1 base and J dropped 1; count of bases not matched to a gene: 5. Germline V lookup: CDR1 SGHKS, CDR2 YYEKEE (reference sequence). CDR3 in amino acids: CASSLLRDRSYEQYF. The DNA of the CDR3 is TGTGCCAGCAGCTTGTTACGGGACAGATCCTACGAGCAGTACTTC.

The chain is built from TRBV28 and TRBJ1-2; 9 nucleotides align to TRBD1. V trimming: 4 bases; J trimming: 6 bases; junction bases outside the gene matches: 15. The CDR3 totals 17 residues. CDR1 MDHEN and CDR2 SYDVKM come from the germline V gene. CDR3 DNA: TGTGCCAGCAGTTCCACCACCGGGACAGGGTTAGGCGATGGCTACACCTTC. Protein product: CASSSTTGTGLGDGYTF.

V is TRBV10-2 and J is TRBJ2-4, with D possibly being TRBD2 (5 bases). Germline V CDR1 and CDR2: WSHSY, SAAADI. There are 15 residues in the CDR3. V was clipped by 0 bases and J by 7 bases, with 13 bases between them. The CDR3 bases are TGCGCCAGCAGTGAGTCCTTCGCACTAGGGAACATTCAGTACTTC. It encodes CASSESFALGNIQYF.

The chain joins TRBV6-5 to TRBJ2-7; 7 bases agree with TRBD1. The junction had 6 bases not matched to a gene; V was cut back by 6 bases and J by 1 base. Germline V gives CDR1 MNHEY, CDR2 SVGAGI. This CDR3 has 14 residues. This CDR3 is CASSGTVPSYEQYF. CDR3 sequence (DNA): TGTGCCAGCAGCGGGACAGTGCCGTCCTACGAGCAGTACTTC.